This T cell receptor (beta chain) was identified in a study of early T cells in non-severe SARS-CoV-2 infection. The wider study: Sequencing used unsorted whole-blood bulk RNA, so chains lack pairing.

The library protocol tagged individual cDNA molecules with unique molecular identifiers. TCRdb analysed the 5' RACE reads with MiXCR anew, one entry per CDR3 protein. The table has about 61,000 distinct CDR3 sequences, 12% seen once. This clonotype was counted a few times. The target antigen is unknown. The junction does not match germline at one end; this may be a read error. Overall study findings and caveats: Clonotype matching in VDJdb favored anti-spike CD8 responses and did not capture private and CD4 specificities.

Germline V gives CDR1 DFQATT, CDR2 SNEGSKA (reference sequence). The CDR3 loop spans 15 amino acids. The chain links TRBV20-1 to TRBJ2-5, with 8 bases matching TRBD1. The sequence was obtained from an adult who was a healthcare worker with PCR-confirmed SARS-CoV-2 infection or an uninfected control (not recorded which). The donor label of this sample is uncertain. The starting material was whole blood, obtained at baseline. CDR3 protein: CSANIFGQGQGTQYF. DNA for the CDR3: TGCAGTGCCAACATTTTCGGACAGGGTCAAGGGACCCAGTACTTC.